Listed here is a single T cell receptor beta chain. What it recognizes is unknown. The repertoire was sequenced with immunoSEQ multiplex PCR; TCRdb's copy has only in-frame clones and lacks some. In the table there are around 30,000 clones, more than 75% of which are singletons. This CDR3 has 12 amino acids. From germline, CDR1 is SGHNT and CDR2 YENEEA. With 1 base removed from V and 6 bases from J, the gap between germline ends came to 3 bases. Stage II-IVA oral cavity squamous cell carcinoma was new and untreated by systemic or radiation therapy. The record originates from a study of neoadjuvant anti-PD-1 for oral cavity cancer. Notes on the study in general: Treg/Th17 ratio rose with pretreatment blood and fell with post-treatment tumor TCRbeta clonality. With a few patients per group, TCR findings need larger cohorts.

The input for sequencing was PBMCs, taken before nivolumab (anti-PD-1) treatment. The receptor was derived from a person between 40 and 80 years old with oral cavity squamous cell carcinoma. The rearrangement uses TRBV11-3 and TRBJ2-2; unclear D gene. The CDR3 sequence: CASSLGAGELFF. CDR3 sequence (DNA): TGTGCCAGCAGCTTAGGGGCCGGGGAGCTGTTTTTT. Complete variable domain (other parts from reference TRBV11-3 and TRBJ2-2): EAGVVQSPRYKIIEKKQPVAFWCNPISGHNTLYWYLQNLGQGPELLIRYENEEAVDDSQLPKDRFSAERLKGVDSTLKIQPAELGDSAVYLCASSLGAGELFFGEGSRLTVL.